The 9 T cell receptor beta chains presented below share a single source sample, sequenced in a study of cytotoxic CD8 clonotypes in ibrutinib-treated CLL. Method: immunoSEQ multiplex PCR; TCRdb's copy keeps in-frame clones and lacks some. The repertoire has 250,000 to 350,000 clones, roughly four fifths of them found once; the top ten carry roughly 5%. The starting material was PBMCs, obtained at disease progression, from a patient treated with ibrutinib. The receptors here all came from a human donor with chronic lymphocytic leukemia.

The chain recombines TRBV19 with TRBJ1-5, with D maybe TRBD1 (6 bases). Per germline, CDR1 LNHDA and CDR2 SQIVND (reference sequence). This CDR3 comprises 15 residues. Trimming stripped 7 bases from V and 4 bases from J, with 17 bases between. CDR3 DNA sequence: TGTGCCAGTAAAAACCTAACAGGGCCTAATCAGCCCCAGCATTTT. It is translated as CASKNLTGPNQPQHF.

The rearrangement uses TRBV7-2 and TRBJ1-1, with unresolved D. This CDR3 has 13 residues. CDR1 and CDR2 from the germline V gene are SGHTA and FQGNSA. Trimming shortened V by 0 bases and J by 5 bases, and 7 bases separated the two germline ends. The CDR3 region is CASSLATATEAFF. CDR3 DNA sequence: TGTGCCAGCAGCTTAGCCACGGCTACTGAAGCTTTCTTT.

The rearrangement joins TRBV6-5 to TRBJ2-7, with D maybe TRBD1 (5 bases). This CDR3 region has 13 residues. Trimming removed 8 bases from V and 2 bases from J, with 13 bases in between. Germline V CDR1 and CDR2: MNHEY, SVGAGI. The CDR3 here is CASLGQGAYEQYF. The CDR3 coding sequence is TGTGCCAGCCTTGGTCAAGGGGCCTACGAGCAGTACTTC.

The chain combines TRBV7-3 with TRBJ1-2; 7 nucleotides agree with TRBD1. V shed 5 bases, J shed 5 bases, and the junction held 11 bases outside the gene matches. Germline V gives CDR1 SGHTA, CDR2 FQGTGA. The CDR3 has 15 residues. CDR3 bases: TGTGCCAGCAGCCAAGAGAGGGGGCGCGGGTATGGCTACACCTTC. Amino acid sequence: CASSQERGRGYGYTF.

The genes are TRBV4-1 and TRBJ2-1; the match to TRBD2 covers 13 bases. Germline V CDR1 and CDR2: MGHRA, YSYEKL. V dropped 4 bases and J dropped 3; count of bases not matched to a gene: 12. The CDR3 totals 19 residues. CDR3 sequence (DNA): TGCGCCAGCAGCCCGACTTGGACTAGCGGGGGCCCCTTCTACAATGAGCAGTTCTTC. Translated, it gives CASSPTWTSGGPFYNEQFF.

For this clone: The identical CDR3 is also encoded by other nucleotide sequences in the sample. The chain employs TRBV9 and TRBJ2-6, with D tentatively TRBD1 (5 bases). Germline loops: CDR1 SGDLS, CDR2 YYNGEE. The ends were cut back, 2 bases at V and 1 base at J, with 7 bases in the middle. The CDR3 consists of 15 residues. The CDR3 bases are TGTGCCAGCAGCGTGTCAGGGTCTGGGGCCAACGTCCTGACTTTC. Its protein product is CASSVSGSGANVLTF.

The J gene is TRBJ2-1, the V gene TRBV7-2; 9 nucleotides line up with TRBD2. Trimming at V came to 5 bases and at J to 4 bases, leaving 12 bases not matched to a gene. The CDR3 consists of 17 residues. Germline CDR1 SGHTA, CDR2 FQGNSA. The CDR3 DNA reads TGTGCCAGCAGCCGCCCTTCAAGCGGGGGGCCGTACAATGAGCAGTTCTTC. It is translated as CASSRPSSGGPYNEQFF.

The CDR3 protein is CASNRALRDEQYF. For the CDR3, the DNA is TGTGCCAGTAATAGGGCCCTCCGGGACGAGCAGTACTTC. The chain is built from TRBV19 and TRBJ2-7; D is unresolved. The V end was cut by 7 bases, the J end by 5 bases, with 15 bases between. Per the germline V gene, CDR1 is LNHDA and CDR2 is SQIVND (reference sequence). CDR3 length: 13 residues.

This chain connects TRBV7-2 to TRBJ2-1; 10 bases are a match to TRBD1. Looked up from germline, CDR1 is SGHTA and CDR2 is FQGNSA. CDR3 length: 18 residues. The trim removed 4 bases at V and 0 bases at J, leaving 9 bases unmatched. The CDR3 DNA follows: TGTGCCAGCAGCTCAGTCCCGGGACAGGGGACCTCCTACAATGAGCAGTTCTTC. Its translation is CASSSVPGQGTSYNEQFF.